The 13 T cell receptor beta chains listed next were all sequenced from one sample in a study of blood T cell repertoires in COVID-19. TCRdb's table, derived via immunoSEQ multiplex PCR, lists solely in-frame clones and lacks some. The repertoire includes around 310,000 clones, under 90% of them detected once, and just under 9.5% sits in the top ten. Sequenced material: PBMCs or T cells enriched from blood (not recorded which). All receptors come from a woman aged 25 to 45 who had recovered from COVID-19.

V is TRBV7-2 and J is TRBJ2-7, with 7 bases identical to TRBD2. This CDR3 is 15 amino acids long. V lost 1 base and J lost 4; bases outside the gene matches: 7. Germline V gene data show CDR1 as SGHTA and CDR2 as FQGNSA. Here the CDR3 reads CASSLVGEGRYEQYF. In nucleotides, the CDR3 is TGTGCCAGCAGCTTAGTCGGGGAGGGCCGTTACGAGCAGTACTTC.

The chain uses TRBV7-9 and TRBJ1-1; D is uncertain. Germline CDR1 reads SEHNR; CDR2 reads FQNEAQ (reference sequence). There are 13 residues in the CDR3. The V and J ends lost 0 bases and 3 bases respectively, with 5 bases between them. CDR3 protein: CASSLAEYTEAFF. The CDR3 bases are TGTGCCAGCAGCTTAGCGGAGTACACTGAAGCTTTCTTT.

J is TRBJ2-1 and V is TRBV3-1 (or the pseudogene TRBV3-2), with TRBD2 identical over 11 bases. Germline V gives CDR1 LGHDT, CDR2 YNNKEL (reference sequence). The CDR3 spans 15 residues. The V gene end was trimmed by 4 bases and the J gene end by 7 bases; junction bases not matched to a gene: 6. The CDR3 nucleotides are TGTGCCAGCAGCCCAACCCGGACTAGCGGGAATGAGCAGTTCTTC. This translates into CASSPTRTSGNEQFF.

V and J are TRBV11-3 and TRBJ1-1; D gene unclear. Looked up from germline, CDR1 is SGHNT and CDR2 is YENEEA. CDR3 size: 13 residues. V lost 5 bases to trimming and J lost 4 bases, with 11 bases between them. The CDR3 protein is CASSPRVGTEAFF. CDR3 in DNA: TGTGCCAGCAGCCCCCGGGTTGGCACTGAAGCTTTCTTT. Full variable domain (rest looked up from reference TRBV11-3 and TRBJ1-1): EAGVVQSPRYKIIEKKQPVAFWCNPISGHNTLYWYLQNLGQGPELLIRYENEEAVDDSQLPKDRFSAERLKGVDSTLKIQPAELGDSAVYLCASSPRVGTEAFFGQGTRLTVV.

This clone came up once. DNA for the CDR3: TGTGCCAGCTGTCTAACGAACACCGGGGAGCTGTTTTTT. Amino acid sequence: CASCLTNTGELFF. The V gene is TRBV6-6, the J gene TRBJ2-2; no reliable D call. The CDR3 length is 13 residues. The ends were cut back, 8 bases at V and 0 bases at J, with 7 bases in the middle. Germline lookup yields CDR1 MNHNY and CDR2 SVGAGI (reference sequence).

This rearrangement joins TRBV6-5 to TRBJ1-1; TRBD1 is a possible D gene (5 bases). CDR3 length: 13 residues. Germline lookup yields CDR1 MNHEY and CDR2 SVGAGI. V was trimmed by 2 bases and J by 11 bases, leaving 15 bases between them. The DNA for the CDR3 is TGTGCCAGCAGTTACACCTGGACCGGGGGTGCTTTCTTT. It codes for CASSYTWTGGAFF.

This chain connects TRBV2 to TRBJ1-2, with TRBD1 matching over 7 bases. The junction had 7 bases not matched to a gene; V was cut back by 6 bases and J by 0 bases. Germline-derived CDR1 and CDR2 are SNHLY and FYNNEI. This CDR3 has 15 amino acids. The CDR3 here is CASSLDRATNYGYTF. The DNA of the CDR3 is TGTGCCAGCAGCCTTGACAGGGCCACTAACTATGGCTACACCTTC. The full variable domain, rest sourced from reference TRBV2 and TRBJ1-2, is EPEVTQTPSHQVTQMGQEVILRCVPISNHLYFYWYRQILGQKVEFLVSFYNNEISEKSEIFDDQFSVERPDGSNFTLKIRSTKLEDSAMYFCASSLDRATNYGYTFGSGTRLTVV.

The V call is TRBV2, the J call TRBJ2-3; 7 bases line up with TRBD1. This CDR3 contains 14 residues. Germline CDR1 reads SNHLY; CDR2 reads FYNNEI. Trimming took 8 bases from V and 7 from J; bases not matched to a gene: 12. The CDR3 spells CASFRQGQRYTQYF. CDR3 in DNA: TGTGCCAGCTTCAGACAGGGTCAACGATATACGCAGTATTTT.

The chain recombines TRBV28 with TRBJ2-6; D is unresolved. Germline-derived CDR1 and CDR2 are MDHEN and SYDVKM. V shed 5 bases and J shed 2 bases, with 10 bases lying between them. This CDR3 is 15 amino acids long. CDR3 residues: CASSGLRTGANVLTF. CDR3 sequence (DNA): TGTGCCAGCAGTGGGCTAAGGACTGGGGCCAACGTCCTGACTTTC.

The chain joins TRBV25-1 to TRBJ1-2; maybe TRBD1 (6 bases). This CDR3 region has 16 residues. V lost 2 bases to trimming and J lost 4 bases, with 17 bases between them. Looked up from germline, CDR1 is MGHDK and CDR2 is SYGVNS. The CDR3 DNA reads as TGTGCCAGCAGTGAAGGAGAAGGGGGTGAGGCCTATGGCTACACCTTC. This translates into CASSEGEGGEAYGYTF.

This chain links TRBV6-6 with TRBJ1-2; 8 bases are a match to TRBD1. Germline lookup yields CDR1 MNHNY and CDR2 SVGAGI (reference sequence). Trimming cost V 8 bases and J 4 bases; bases outside gene matches: 3. This CDR3 comprises 12 residues. DNA for the CDR3: TGTGCCAGCGCCGGGACAGGCTATGGCTACACCTTC. As protein: CASAGTGYGYTF.

This chain connects TRBV19 to TRBJ2-5, with TRBD2 matching over 9 bases. Germline V gene sequence: CDR1 LNHDA, CDR2 SQIVND (reference sequence). J gave up 1 base and V 5 bases, and 11 bases lay outside the gene matches. The CDR3 length is 17 residues. CDR3 sequence: CASSGGTSIPSQETQYF. In nucleotides, the CDR3 is TGTGCCAGTAGTGGGGGGACTAGCATCCCCTCCCAAGAGACCCAGTACTTC.

Notes on this clone: Distinct nucleotide sequences in the sample also encode this CDR3. The chain carries TRBV6-5 and TRBJ2-7, with a possible D match to TRBD1 (5 bases). V lost 3 bases and J lost 0, with 12 bases in between. The CDR3 sequence is 15 residues long. Germline lookup yields CDR1 MNHEY and CDR2 SVGAGI. The CDR3 spells CASSYSRQSSYEQYF. The DNA for the CDR3 is TGTGCCAGCAGTTATTCCCGACAGAGCTCCTACGAGCAGTACTTC.